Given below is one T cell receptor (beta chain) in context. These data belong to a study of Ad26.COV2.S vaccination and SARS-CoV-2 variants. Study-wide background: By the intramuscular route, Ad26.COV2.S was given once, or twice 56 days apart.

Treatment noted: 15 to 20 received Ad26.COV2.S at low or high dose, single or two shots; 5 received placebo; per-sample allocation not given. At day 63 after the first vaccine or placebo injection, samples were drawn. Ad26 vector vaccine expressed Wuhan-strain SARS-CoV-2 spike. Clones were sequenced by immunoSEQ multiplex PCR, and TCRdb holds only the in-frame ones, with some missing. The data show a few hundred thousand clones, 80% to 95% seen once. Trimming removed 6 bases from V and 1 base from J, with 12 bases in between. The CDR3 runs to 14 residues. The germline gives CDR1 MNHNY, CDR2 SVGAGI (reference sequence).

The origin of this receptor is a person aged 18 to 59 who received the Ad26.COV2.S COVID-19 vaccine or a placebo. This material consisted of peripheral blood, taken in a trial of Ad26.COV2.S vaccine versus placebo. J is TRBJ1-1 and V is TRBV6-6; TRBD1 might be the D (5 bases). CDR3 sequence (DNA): TGTGCCAGCAGCACCGGGACGGAGAACACTGAAGCTTTCTTT. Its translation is CASSTGTENTEAFF.